This T cell receptor beta chain was retrieved from a study of neurological immune-mediated disorders. The cDNA came from 5'RACE, which used 10-nucleotide random UMIs. TCRdb itself ran the 5' RACE reads through MiXCR, one entry per CDR3 protein. The table lists more than 40,000 distinct CDR3 sequences, roughly 2% of them singletons, with less than 2.5% in the top ten. This clonotype was observed at least ten times. This CDR3 is built from 14 residues. Germline-derived CDR1 and CDR2 are SGHRS and YFSETQ. Trimming removed 0 bases at V and 1 base at J, with 8 bases between. This chain joins TRBV5-1 and TRBJ2-7, with D possibly matching TRBD1 (5 bases). Sample: PBMCs. The TCR originated in a woman in her 40s with multiple sclerosis. CDR3 amino acids: CASSLVTASYEQYF. In DNA, the CDR3 is TGCGCCAGCAGCTTGGTGACAGCTTCCTACGAGCAGTACTTC.